The 3 T cell receptor beta chains below all came from one sample that was sequenced in a study of blood T cell repertoires in COVID-19. The data were produced by immunoSEQ multiplex PCR, yet TCRdb's version contains in-frame clones alone and is incomplete. This table has over 200,000 clones, roughly 77% appearing once. Specimen: peripheral blood. These receptors were obtained from a woman at least 80 years old with acute or convalescent COVID-19.

The CDR3: CASTPGLVAGELFF. DNA for the CDR3: TGTGCCAGTACCCCGGGACTAGTAGCCGGGGAGCTGTTTTTT. V usage is TRBV19 and J usage is TRBJ2-2; 8 bases are a match to TRBD2. The CDR3 length is 14 residues. Germline CDR1 LNHDA, CDR2 SQIVND (reference sequence). The V and J ends lost 7 bases and 6 bases, in that order; junction bases with no gene match: 7.

This clone was seen more than once but under ten times. The rearrangement joins TRBV4-2 to TRBJ1-6; 8 nucleotides agree with TRBD1. CDR1 and CDR2 from the germline V gene are LGHNA and YNFKEQ. The J segment lost 9 bases and the V segment lost 0 bases, leaving 7 bases of the junction unmatched. CDR3 size: 16 residues. CDR3 bases: TGTGCCAGCAGCCAAGAGGTTACGGACAGGGCTTCACCCCTCCACTTT. Translating gives CASSQEVTDRASPLHF.

This chain uses TRBV6-1 with TRBJ2-7; 7 positions agree with TRBD2. V shed 1 base, J shed 2 bases, and the junction held 5 bases outside the gene matches. This CDR3 is 15 amino acids long. Germline V lookup: CDR1 MNHNS, CDR2 SASEGT. The CDR3 protein is CASSEGSGLTYEQYF. The CDR3 DNA sequence: TGTGCCAGCAGTGAAGGTTCGGGACTAACCTACGAGCAGTACTTC.